These T cell receptor beta chains were read from a single sample in a study of blood T cell repertoires in COVID-19. The repertoire was sequenced with immunoSEQ multiplex PCR; TCRdb's copy has only in-frame clones and lacks some. The sample carries approximately 220,000 clones, 85% to 90% recorded once. The sample was PBMCs or T cells enriched from blood (not recorded which). The origin of the receptors is a man aged 25 to 40 who had recovered from COVID-19. Each CDR3 is given with its conserved first and last residue. A D gene is named only where the DNA matches it firmly. Clone size is shown for a subset of rows, as once, few, many or a class of expanded clone.

d_gene	j_gene	abundance	v_gene	CDR3nt	CDR3aa
TRBD1	TRBJ2-3	-	TRBV28	TGTGCCAGTTGTTACCAGACAGGGGGGGCAGATACGCAGTATTTT	CASCYQTGGADTQYF
TRBD1	TRBJ2-2	-	TRBV24-1	TGTGCCACCAGTTCCGGGACAGGATACACCGGGGAGCTGTTTTTT	CATSSGTGYTGELFF
-	TRBJ2-3	-	TRBV12-3/TRBV12-4	TGTGCCAGCAGCCTAACAGATACGCAGTATTTT	CASSLTDTQYF
-	TRBJ2-5	few	TRBV18	TGTGCCAGCTCACCGGTCGGAGATAAAGAGACCCAGTACTTC	CASSPVGDKETQYF
TRBD1	TRBJ2-3	once	TRBV24-1	TGTGCCACCAGCGAATCCCGGACAGGAGGCACAGATACGCAGTATTTT	CATSESRTGGTDTQYF
-	TRBJ2-2	few	TRBV19	TGTGCCAGTAGTAGGGCCTGGGGCAATACCGGGGAGCTGTTTTTT	CASSRAWGNTGELFF
TRBD2	TRBJ2-5	-	TRBV7-2	TGTGCCAGCAGCTTGCTAGCGGGATCGGGGGAGGAGACCCAGTACTTC	CASSLLAGSGEETQYF
TRBD2	TRBJ2-1	-	TRBV3-1/TRBV3-2	TGTGCCAGCAGCCAAGAAGTGGGAGGGCCTGTGAATGAGCAGTTCTTC	CASSQEVGGPVNEQFF
TRBD1	TRBJ2-5	-	TRBV7-9	TGTGCCAGCAGATTTAGCCAGGGGGACCATCAAGAGACCCAGTACTTC	CASRFSQGDHQETQYF
-	TRBJ2-7	once	TRBV28	TGTGCCACCTATGGGGCTACAGGAATCTACGAGCAGTACTTC	CATYGATGIYEQYF
TRBD1	TRBJ2-7	-	TRBV5-1	TGCGCCAGCAGCCACCGGGACAGGGTCAACGAGCAGTACTTC	CASSHRDRVNEQYF
TRBD1	TRBJ1-1	-	TRBV6-1	TGTGCCAGCAGAGAAAAGGGACAGGGGGCCCTGAACACTGAAGCTTTCTTT	CASREKGQGALNTEAFF
-	TRBJ2-1	-	TRBV19	TGTGCCAGTAGTATGAACCAGGGGTACAATGAGCAGTTCTTC	CASSMNQGYNEQFF